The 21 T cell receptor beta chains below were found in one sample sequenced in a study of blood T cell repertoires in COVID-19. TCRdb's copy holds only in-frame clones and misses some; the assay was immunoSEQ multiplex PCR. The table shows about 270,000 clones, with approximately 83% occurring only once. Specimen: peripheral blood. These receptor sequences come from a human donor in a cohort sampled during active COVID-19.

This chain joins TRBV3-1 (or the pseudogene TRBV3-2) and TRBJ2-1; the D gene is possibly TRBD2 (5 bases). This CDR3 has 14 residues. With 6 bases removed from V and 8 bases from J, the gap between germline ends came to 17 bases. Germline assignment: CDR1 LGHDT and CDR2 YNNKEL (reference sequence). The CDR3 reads CASRLVEGAHEQFF. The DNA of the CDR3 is TGTGCCAGCAGACTAGTAGAGGGAGCCCATGAGCAGTTCTTC.

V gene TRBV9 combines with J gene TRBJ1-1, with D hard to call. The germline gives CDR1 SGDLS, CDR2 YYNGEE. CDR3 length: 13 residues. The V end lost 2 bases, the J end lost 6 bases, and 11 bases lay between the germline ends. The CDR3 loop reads CASSVSFSSEAFF. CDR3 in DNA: TGTGCCAGCAGCGTTTCGTTCTCCTCTGAAGCTTTCTTT.

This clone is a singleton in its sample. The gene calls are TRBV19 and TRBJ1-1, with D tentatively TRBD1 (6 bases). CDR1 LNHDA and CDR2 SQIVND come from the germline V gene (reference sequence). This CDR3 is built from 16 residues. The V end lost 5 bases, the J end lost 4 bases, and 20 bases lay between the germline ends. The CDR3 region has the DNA TGTGCCAGTAGTGGTTATATCGGGGGGCTGGTCACTGAAGCTTTCTTT. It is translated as CASSGYIGGLVTEAFF.

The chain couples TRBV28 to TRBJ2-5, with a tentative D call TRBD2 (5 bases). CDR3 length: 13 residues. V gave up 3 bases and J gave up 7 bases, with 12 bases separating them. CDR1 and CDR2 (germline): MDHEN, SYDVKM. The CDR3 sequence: CASSLPGGRTQYF. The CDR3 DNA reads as TGTGCCAGCAGTTTGCCTGGAGGCCGGACCCAGTACTTC.

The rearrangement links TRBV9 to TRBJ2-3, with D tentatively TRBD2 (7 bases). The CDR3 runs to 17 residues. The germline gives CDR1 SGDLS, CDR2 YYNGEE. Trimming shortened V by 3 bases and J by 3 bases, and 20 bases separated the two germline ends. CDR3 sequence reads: CASSARGGPTQTDTQYF. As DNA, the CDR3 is TGTGCCAGCAGCGCGAGGGGGGGCCCCACACAAACAGATACGCAGTATTTT.

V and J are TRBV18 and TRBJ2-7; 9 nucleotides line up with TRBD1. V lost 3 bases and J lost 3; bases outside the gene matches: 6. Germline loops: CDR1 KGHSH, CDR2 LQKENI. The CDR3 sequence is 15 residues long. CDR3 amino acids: CASSPGTGSLYEQYF. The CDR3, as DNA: TGTGCCAGCTCACCTGGGACAGGGTCCCTCTACGAGCAGTACTTC. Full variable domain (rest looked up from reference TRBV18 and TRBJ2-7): NAGVMQNPRHLVRRRGQEARLRCSPMKGHSHVYWYRQLPEEGLKFMVYLQKENIIDESGMPKERFSAEFPKEGPSILRIQQVVRGDSAAYFCASSPGTGSLYEQYFGPGTRLTVT.

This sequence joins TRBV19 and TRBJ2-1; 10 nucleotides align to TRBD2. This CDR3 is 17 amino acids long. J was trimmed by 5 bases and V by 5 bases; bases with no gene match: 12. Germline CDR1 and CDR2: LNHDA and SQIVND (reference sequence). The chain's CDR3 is CASSAPRGLASNNEQFF. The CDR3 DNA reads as TGTGCCAGTAGTGCCCCCAGGGGACTAGCGAGCAACAATGAGCAGTTCTTC.

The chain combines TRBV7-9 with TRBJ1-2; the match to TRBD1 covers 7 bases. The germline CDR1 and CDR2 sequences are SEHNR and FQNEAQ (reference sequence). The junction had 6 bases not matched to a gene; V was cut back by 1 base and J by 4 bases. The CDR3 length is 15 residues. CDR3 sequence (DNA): TGTGCCAGCAGCTTAGATGAAGGGGGCCTCTATGGCTACACCTTC. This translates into CASSLDEGGLYGYTF.

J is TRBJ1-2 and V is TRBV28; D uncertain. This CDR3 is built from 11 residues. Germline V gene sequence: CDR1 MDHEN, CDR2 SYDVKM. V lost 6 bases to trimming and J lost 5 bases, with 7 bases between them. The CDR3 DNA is TGTGCCAGCAGGGGCCTGTATGGCTACACCTTC. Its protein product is CASRGLYGYTF.

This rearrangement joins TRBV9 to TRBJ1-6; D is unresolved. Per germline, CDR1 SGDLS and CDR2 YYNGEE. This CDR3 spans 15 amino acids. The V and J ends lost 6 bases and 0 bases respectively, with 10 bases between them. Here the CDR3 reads CASTAGSSYNSPLHF. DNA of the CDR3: TGTGCCAGCACGGCTGGGAGCTCCTATAATTCACCCCTCCACTTT.

CDR3 coding DNA: TGTGCCAGCAGCCAGTCTCCAGGCGGGGGATTCCAGTACTTC. Protein: CASSQSPGGGFQYF. The chain is built from TRBV3-1 (or the pseudogene TRBV3-2) and TRBJ2-5, with 7 bases lining up with TRBD2. This CDR3 has 14 amino acids. Per the germline V gene, CDR1 is LGHDT and CDR2 is YNNKEL (reference sequence). Unmatched junction bases numbered 11, after V lost 3 bases and J lost 10 bases.

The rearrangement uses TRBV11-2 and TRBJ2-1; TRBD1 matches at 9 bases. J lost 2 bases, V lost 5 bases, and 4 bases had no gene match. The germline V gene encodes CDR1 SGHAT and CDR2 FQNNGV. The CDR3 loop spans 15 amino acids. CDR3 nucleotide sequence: TGTGCCAGCAGCCCGGACAGGGGAGCCTACAATGAGCAGTTCTTC. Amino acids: CASSPDRGAYNEQFF.

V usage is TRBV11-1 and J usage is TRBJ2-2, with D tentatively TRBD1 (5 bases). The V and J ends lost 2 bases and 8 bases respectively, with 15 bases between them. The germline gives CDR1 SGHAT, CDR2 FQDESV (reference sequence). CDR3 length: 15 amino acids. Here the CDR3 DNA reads TGTGCCAGCAGCTTAAAGGGGAAAAAAGGGGGGGAGCTGTTTTTT. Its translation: CASSLKGKKGGELFF.

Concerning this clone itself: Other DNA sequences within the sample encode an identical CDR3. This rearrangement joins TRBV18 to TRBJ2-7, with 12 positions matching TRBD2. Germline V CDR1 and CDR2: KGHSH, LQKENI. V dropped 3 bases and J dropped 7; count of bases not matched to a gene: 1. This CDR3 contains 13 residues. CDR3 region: CASSPGLAGEQYF. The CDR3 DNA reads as TGTGCCAGCTCACCTGGACTAGCGGGAGAGCAGTACTTC. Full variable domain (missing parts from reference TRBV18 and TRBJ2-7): NAGVMQNPRHLVRRRGQEARLRCSPMKGHSHVYWYRQLPEEGLKFMVYLQKENIIDESGMPKERFSAEFPKEGPSILRIQQVVRGDSAAYFCASSPGLAGEQYFGPGTRLTVT.

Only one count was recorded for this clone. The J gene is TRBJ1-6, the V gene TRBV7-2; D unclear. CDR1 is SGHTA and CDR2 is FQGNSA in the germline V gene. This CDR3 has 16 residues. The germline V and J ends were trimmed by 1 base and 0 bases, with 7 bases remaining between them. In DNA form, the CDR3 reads TGTGCCAGCAGCTTAGACAGAAGCTCCTATAATTCACCCCTCCACTTT. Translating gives CASSLDRSSYNSPLHF.

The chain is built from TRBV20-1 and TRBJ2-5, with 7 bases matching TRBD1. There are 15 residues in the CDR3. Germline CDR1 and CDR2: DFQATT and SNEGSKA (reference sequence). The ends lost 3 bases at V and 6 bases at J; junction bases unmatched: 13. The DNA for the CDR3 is TGCAGTGCTAGTTTGAGGCGACAGGGATCGAAGACCCAGTACTTC. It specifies CSASLRRQGSKTQYF.

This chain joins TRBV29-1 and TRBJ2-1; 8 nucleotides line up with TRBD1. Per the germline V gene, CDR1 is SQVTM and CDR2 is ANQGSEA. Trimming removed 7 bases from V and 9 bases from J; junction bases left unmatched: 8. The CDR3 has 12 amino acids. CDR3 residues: CSGGQGMTEQFF. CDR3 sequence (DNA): TGCAGCGGTGGACAGGGTATGACTGAGCAGTTCTTC.

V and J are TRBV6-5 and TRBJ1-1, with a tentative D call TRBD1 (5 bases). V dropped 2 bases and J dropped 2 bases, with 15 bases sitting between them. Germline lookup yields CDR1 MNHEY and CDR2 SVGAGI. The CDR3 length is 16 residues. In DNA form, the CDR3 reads TGTGCCAGCAGTTACGGGGGGAGGCGGTCCAACACTGAAGCTTTCTTT. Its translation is CASSYGGRRSNTEAFF.

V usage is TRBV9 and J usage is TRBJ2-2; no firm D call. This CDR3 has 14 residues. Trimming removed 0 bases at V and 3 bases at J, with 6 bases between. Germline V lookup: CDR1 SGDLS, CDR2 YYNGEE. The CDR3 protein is CASSVATYTGELFF. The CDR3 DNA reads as TGTGCCAGCAGCGTAGCTACGTACACCGGGGAGCTGTTTTTT. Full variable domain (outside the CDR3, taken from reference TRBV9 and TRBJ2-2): DSGVTQTPKHLITATGQRVTLRCSPRSGDLSVYWYQQSLDQGLQFLIQYYNGEERAKGNILERFSAQQFPDLHSELNLSSLELGDSALYFCASSVATYTGELFFGEGSRLTVL.

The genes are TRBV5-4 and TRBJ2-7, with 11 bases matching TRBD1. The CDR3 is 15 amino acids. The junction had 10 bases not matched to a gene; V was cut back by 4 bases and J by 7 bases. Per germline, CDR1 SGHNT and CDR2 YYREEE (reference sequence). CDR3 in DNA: TGTGCCAGCAGCGAAGGACAGGGGGCGGTTTGGGAGCAGTACTTC. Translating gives CASSEGQGAVWEQYF.

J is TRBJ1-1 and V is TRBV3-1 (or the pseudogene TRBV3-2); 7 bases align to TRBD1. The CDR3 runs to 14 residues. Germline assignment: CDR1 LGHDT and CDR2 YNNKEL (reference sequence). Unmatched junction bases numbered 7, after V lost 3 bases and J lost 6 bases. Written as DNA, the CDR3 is TGTGCCAGCAGCCAGGCAGGGGGAAGGGCTGAAGCTTTCTTT. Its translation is CASSQAGGRAEAFF.